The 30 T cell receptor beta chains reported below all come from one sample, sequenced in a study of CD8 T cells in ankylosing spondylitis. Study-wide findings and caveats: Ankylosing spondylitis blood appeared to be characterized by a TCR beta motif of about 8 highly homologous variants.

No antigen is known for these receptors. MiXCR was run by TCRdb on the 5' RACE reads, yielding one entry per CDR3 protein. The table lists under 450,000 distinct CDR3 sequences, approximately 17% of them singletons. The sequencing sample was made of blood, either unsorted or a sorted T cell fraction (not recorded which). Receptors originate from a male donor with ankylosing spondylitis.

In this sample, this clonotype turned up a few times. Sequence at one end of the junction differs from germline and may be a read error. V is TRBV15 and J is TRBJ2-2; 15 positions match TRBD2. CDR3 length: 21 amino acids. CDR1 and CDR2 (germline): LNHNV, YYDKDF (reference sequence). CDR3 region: CATSRDLGLAGGRTNTGELFF. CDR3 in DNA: TGTGCCACTAGCAGAGATCTTGGACTAGCGGGGGGGCGAACGAACACCGGGGAGCTGTTTTTT.

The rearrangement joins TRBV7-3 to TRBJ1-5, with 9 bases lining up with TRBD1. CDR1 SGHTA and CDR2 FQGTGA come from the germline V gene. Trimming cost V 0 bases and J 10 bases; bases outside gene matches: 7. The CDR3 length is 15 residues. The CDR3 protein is CASSLTGGQGFPQHF. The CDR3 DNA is TGTGCCAGCAGCTTAACCGGGGGACAGGGTTTTCCCCAGCATTTT.

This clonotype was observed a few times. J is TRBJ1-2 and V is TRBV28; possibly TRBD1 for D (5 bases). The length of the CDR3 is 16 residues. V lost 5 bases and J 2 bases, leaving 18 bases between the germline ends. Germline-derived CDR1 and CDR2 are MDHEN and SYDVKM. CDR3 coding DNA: TGTGCCAGCAGTACCGGGGCAGCGGACCCCAACTATGGCTACACCTTC. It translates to CASSTGAADPNYGYTF.

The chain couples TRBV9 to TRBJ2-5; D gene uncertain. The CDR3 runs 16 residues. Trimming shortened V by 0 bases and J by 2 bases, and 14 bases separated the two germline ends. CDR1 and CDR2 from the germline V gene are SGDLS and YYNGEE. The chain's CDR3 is CASSVALGIGQETQYF. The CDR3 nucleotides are TGTGCCAGCAGCGTAGCCCTGGGAATTGGACAAGAGACCCAGTACTTC.

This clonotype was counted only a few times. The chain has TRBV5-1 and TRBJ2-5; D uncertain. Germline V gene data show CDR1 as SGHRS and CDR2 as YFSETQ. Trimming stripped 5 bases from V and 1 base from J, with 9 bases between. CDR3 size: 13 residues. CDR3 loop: CASRFQPQETQYF. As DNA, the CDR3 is TGCGCCAGCAGGTTCCAGCCCCAAGAGACCCAGTACTTC. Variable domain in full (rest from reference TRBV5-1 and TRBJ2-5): KAGVTQTPRYLIKTRGQQVTLSCSPISGHRSVSWYQQTPGQGLQFLFEYFSETQRNKGNFPGRFSGRQFSNSRSEMNVSTLELGDSALYLCASRFQPQETQYFGPGTRLLVL.

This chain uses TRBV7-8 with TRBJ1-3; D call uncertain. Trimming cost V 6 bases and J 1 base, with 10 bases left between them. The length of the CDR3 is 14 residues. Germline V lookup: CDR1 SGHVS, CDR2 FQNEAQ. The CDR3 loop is CASSNPASGNTIYF. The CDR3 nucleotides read TGTGCCAGCAGTAACCCCGCTTCTGGAAACACCATATATTTT.

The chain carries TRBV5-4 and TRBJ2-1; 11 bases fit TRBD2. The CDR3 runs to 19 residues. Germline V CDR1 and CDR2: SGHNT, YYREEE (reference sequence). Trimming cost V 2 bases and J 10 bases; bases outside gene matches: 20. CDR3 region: CASSFKRGVLAGATKEQFF. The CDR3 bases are TGTGCCAGCAGCTTTAAGCGCGGGGTACTAGCGGGAGCAACAAAGGAGCAGTTCTTC.

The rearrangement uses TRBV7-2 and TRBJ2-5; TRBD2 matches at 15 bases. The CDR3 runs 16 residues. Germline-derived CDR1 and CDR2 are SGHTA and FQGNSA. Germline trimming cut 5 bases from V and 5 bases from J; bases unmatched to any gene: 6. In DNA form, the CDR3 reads TGTGCCAGCAGCCCGGGACTAGCGGGAGGCGGTGAGACCCAGTACTTC. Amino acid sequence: CASSPGLAGGGETQYF.

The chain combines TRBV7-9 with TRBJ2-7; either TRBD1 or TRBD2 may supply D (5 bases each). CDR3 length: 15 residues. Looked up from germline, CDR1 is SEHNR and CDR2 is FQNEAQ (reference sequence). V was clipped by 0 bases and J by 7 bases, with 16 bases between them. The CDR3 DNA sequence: TGTGCCAGCAGCTTAGCCTCTGGGACGGGTGGGGAGCAGTACTTC. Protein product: CASSLASGTGGEQYF.

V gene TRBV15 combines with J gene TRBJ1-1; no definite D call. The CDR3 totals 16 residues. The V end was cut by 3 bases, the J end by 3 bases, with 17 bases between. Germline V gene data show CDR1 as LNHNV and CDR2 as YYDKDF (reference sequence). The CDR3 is CATSSTPGVVHTEAFF. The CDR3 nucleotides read TGTGCCACCAGCAGCACTCCCGGGGTGGTGCACACTGAAGCTTTCTTT.

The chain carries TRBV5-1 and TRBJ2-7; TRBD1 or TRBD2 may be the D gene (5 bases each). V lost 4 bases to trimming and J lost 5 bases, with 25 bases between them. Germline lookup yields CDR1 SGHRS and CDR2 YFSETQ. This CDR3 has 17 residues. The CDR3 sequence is CASSPGGWDPSANEQYF. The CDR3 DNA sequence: TGCGCCAGCAGCCCTGGGGGTTGGGACCCCTCGGCGAACGAGCAGTACTTC.

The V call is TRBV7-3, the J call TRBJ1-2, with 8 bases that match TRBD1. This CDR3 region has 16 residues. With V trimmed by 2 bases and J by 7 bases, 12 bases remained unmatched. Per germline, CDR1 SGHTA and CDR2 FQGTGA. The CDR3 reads CASSLGPGQELGGYTF. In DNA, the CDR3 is TGTGCCAGCAGCTTAGGGCCGGGACAGGAACTCGGTGGCTACACCTTC.

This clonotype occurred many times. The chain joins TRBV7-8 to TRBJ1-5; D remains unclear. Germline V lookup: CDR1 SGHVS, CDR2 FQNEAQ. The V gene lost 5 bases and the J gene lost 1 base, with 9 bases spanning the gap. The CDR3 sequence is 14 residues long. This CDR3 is CASSPQTSNQPQHF. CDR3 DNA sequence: TGTGCCAGCAGCCCCCAGACCAGCAATCAGCCCCAGCATTTT. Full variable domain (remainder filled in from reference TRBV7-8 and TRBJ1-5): GAGVSQSPRYKVAKRGQDVALRCDPISGHVSLFWYQQALGQGPEFLTYFQNEAQLDKSGLPSDRFFAERPEGSVSTLKIQRTQQEDSAVYLCASSPQTSNQPQHFGDGTRLSIL.

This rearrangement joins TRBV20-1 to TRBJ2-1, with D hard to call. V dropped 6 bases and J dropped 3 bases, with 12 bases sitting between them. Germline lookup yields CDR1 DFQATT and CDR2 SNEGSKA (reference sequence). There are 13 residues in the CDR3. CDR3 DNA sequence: TGCAGTGCCCAAATCACCCACTACAATGAGCAGTTCTTC. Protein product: CSAQITHYNEQFF.

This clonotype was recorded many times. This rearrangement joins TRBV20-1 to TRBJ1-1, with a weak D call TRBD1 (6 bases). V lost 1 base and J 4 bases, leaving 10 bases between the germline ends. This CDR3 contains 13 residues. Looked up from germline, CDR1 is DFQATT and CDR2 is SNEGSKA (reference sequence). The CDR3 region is CSARVDRTTEAFF. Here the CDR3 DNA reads TGCAGTGCTAGAGTGGACAGAACCACTGAAGCTTTCTTT.

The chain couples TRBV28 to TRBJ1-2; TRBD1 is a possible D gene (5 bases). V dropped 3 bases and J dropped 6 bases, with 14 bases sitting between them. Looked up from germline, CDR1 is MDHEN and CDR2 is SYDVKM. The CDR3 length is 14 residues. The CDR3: CASSFPGPPHGYTF. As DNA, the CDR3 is TGTGCCAGCAGTTTCCCGGGACCCCCTCATGGCTACACCTTC.

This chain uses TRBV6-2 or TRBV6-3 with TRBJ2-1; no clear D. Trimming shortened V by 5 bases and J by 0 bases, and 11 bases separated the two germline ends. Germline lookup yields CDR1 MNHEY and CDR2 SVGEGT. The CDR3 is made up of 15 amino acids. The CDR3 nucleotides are TGTGCCAGCAGTCAGCTCGAGAGCTCCTACAATGAGCAGTTCTTC. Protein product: CASSQLESSYNEQFF.

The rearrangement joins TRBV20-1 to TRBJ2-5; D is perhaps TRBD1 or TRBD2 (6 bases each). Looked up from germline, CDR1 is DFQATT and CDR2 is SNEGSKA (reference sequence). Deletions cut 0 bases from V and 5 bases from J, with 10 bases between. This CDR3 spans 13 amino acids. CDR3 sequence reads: CSARDRRGETQYF. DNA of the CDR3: TGCAGTGCTAGAGATCGGAGGGGGGAGACCCAGTACTTC.

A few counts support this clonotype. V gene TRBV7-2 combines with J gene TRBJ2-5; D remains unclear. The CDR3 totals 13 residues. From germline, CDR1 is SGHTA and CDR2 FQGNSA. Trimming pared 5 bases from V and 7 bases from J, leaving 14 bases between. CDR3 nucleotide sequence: TGTGCCAGCAGCCCATCGCCACTTGGGACCCAGTACTTC. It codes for CASSPSPLGTQYF.

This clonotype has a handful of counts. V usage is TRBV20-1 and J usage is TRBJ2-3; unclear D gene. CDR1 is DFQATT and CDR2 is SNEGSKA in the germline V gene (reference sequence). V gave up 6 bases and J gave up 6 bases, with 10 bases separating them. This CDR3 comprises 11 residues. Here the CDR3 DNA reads TGCAGTGCCGAGACCGGGGATACGCAGTATTTT. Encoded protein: CSAETGDTQYF.

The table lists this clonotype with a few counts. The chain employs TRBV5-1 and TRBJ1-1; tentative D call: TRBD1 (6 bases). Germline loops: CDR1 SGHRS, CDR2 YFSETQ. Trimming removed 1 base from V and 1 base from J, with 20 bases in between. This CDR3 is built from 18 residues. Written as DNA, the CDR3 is TGCGCCAGCAGCTTGAAGTGGCCCCCGGACAGACCGAACACTGAAGCTTTCTTT. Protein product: CASSLKWPPDRPNTEAFF.

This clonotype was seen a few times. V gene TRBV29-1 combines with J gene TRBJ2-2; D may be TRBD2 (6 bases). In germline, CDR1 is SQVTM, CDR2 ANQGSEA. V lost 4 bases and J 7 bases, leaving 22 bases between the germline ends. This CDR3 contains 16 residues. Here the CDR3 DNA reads TGCAGCGTTGCTGGGGGGAGAGGGGATCTTGGCGGGGAGCTGTTTTTT. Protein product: CSVAGGRGDLGGELFF.

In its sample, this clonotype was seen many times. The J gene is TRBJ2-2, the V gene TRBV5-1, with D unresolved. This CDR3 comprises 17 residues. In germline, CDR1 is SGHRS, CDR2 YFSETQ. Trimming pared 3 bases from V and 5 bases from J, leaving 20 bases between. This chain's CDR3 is CASSSSLLASITGELFF. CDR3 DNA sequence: TGCGCCAGCAGCTCCTCTCTTTTGGCCTCCATAACCGGGGAGCTGTTTTTT.

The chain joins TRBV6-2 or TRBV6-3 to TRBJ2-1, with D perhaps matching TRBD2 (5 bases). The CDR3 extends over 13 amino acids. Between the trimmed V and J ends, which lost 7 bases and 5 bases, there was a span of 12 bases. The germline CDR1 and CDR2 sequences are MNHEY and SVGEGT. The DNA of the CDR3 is TGTGCCAGCAAGAAGGACGGGGACAATGAGCAGTTCTTC. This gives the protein CASKKDGDNEQFF.

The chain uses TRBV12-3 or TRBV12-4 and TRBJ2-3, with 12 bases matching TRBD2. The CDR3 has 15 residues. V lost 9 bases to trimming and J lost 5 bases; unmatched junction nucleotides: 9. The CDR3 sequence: CASHLAGGLRDTQYF. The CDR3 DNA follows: TGTGCCAGTCACCTAGCGGGGGGGCTCCGAGATACGCAGTATTTT.

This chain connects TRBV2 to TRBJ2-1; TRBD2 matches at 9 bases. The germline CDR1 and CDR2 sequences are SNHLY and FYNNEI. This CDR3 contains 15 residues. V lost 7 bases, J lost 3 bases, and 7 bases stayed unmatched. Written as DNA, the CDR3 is TGTGCCAGCATGAGGCGGGGGGGCTTCTACAATGAGCAGTTCTTC. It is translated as CASMRRGGFYNEQFF.

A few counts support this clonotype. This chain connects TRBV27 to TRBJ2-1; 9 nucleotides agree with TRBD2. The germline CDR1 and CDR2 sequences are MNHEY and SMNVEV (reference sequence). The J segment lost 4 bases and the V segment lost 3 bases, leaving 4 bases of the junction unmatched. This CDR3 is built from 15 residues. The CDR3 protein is CASSFTREGYNEQFF. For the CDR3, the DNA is TGTGCCAGCAGTTTTACGCGGGAGGGTTACAATGAGCAGTTCTTC.

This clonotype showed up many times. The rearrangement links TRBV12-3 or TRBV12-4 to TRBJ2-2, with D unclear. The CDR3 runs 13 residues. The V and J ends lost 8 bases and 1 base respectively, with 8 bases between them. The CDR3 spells CASSQWNTGELFF. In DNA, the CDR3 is TGTGCCAGCTCCCAATGGAACACCGGGGAGCTGTTTTTT.

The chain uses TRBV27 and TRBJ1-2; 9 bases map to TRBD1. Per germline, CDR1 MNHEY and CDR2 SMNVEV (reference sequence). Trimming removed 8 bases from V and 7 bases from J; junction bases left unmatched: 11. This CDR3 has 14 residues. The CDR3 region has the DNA TGTGCCAGCCGGACAGGGGTTGGCAGCGGTGGCTACACCTTC. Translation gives CASRTGVGSGGYTF.

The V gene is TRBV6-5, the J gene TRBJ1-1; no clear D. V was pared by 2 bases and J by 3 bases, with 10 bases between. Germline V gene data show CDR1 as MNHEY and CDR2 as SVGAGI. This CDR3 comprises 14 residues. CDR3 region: CASSYRTIDTEAFF. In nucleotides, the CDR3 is TGTGCCAGCAGTTACCGGACTATCGACACTGAAGCTTTCTTT.